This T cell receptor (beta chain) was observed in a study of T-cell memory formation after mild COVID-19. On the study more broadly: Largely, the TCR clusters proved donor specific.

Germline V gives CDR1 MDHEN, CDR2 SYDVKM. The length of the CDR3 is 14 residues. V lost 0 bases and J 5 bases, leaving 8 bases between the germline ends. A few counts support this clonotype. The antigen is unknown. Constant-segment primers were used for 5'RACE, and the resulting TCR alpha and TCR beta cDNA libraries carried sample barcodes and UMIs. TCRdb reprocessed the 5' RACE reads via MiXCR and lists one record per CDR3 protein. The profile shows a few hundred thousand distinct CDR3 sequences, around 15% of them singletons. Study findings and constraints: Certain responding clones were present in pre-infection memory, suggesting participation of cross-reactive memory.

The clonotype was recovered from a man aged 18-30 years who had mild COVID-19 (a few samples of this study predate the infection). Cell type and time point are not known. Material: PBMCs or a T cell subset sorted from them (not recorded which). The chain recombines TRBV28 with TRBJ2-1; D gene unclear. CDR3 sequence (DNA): TGTGCCAGCAGTTTATGGCGGACCCACAATGAGCAGTTCTTC. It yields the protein CASSLWRTHNEQFF.